The T cell receptor beta chain described here comes from a study of blood T cells in healthy people across ages. Study-wide results and caveats: Unsorted PBMCs ruled out conclusive naive versus antigen-experienced comparison.

The use of a sample-barcoded 5' primer and a J-beta primer mix characterized a second PCR of about 7 to 12 cycles. TCRdb re-analysed the 5' RACE reads in MiXCR, keeping a single row per CDR3 protein. The sample yields 1,500,000 or so distinct CDR3 sequences, roughly 43% seen once. This clonotype was observed a handful of times. Its antigen remains unknown. Germline trimming cut 5 bases from V and 4 bases from J; bases unmatched to any gene: 7. The CDR3 consists of 14 residues. The germline gives CDR1 SGHTA, CDR2 FQGNSA. The chain links TRBV7-2 to TRBJ2-7, with 8 nucleotides matching TRBD1. Source material: blood. The sequence was collected from a woman under 30 in good health. The CDR3 reads CASSRGQGQYEQYF. The CDR3, as DNA: TGTGCCAGCAGCAGAGGACAGGGACAATACGAGCAGTACTTC.